This TCR beta chain was sequenced in a study of a mutant IDH1 vaccine in newly diagnosed glioma. At the level of the study: Vaccination was launched 4-6 weeks after radiotherapy alone, or with temozolomide cycles.

Concerning this clone itself: Antigen specificity is unknown.

Looked up from germline, CDR1 is SEHNR and CDR2 is FQNEAQ (reference sequence). This CDR3 is 12 amino acids long. V was shortened by 0 bases and J by 8 bases, with 7 bases between the two germline ends. Sequenced by immunoSEQ multiplex PCR; TCRdb stores in-frame clones only, minus some. The sample records fewer than 70,000 clones, roughly 86% being singletons. Time point denoted: week 35, safety follow-up. With topical imiquimod, each dose of the vaccine consisted of 300 ug of mutant IDH1 20-mer peptide. This TCR was recovered from a man aged 25 to 40 with glioma. This material consisted of PBMCs, taken from a glioma patient whose treatment included an IDH1 peptide vaccine. This sequence joins TRBV7-9 and TRBJ1-1; no clear D. The CDR3 bases are TGTGCCAGCAGCTTAGCGAAGAGGGAAGCTTTCTTT. Protein sequence: CASSLAKREAFF.